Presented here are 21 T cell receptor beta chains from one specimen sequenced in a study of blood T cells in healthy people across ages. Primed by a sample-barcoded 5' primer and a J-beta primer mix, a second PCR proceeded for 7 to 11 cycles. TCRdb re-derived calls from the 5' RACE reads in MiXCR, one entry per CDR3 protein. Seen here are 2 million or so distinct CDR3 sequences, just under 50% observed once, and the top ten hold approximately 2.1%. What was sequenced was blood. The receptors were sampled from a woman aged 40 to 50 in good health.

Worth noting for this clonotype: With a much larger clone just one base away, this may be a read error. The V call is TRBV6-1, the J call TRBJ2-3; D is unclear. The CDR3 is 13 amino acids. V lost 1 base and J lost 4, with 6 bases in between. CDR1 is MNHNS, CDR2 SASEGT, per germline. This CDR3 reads CASSEDYSDTQYF. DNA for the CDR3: TGTGCCAGCAGTGAAGACTACTCAGATACGCAGTATTTT.

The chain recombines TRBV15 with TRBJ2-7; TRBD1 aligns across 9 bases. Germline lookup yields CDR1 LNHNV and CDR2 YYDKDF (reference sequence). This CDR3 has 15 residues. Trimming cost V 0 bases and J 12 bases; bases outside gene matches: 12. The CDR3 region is CATSRDNRGHRLPYF. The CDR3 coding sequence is TGTGCCACCAGCAGAGATAACAGGGGGCATCGTCTTCCGTACTTC.

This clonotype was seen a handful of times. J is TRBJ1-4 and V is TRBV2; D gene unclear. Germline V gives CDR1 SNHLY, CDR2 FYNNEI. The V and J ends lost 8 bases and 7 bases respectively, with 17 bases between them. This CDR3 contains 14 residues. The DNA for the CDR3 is TGTGCCAGCGGCCGGAGCACCTGGGGTGAAAAACTGTTTTTT. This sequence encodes CASGRSTWGEKLFF.

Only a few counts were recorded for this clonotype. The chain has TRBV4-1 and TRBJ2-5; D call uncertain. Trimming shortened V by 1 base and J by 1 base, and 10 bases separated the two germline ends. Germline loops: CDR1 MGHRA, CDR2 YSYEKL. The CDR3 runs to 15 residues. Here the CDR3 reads CASSQGVASQETQYF. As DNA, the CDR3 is TGCGCCAGCAGCCAAGGGGTGGCTAGCCAAGAGACCCAGTACTTC.

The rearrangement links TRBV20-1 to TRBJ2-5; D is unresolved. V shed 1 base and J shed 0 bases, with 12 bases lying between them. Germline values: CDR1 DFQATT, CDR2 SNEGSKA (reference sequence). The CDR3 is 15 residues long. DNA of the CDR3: TGCAGTGCTAGAGTCCTCAGTCAGTACCAAGAGACCCAGTACTTC. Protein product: CSARVLSQYQETQYF.

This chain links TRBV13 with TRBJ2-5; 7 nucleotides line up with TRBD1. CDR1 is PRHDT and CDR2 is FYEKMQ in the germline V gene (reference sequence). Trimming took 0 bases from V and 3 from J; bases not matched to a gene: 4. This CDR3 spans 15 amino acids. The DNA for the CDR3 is TGTGCCAGCAGCTTAGGGACAGGGACGGAAGAGACCCAGTACTTC. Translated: CASSLGTGTEETQYF. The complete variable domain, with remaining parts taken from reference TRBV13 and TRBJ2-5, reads AAGVIQSPRHLIKEKRETATLKCYPIPRHDTVYWYQQGPGQDPQFLISFYEKMQSDKGSIPDRFSAQQFSDYHSELNMSSLELGDSALYFCASSLGTGTEETQYFGPGTRLLVL.

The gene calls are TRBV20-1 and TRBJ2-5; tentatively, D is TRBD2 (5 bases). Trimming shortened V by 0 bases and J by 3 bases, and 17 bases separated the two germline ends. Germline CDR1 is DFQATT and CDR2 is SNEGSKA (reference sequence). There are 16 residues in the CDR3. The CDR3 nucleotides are TGCAGTGCTAGAGATCCAGTTAGCCGGGGAAAAGAGACCCAGTACTTC. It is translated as CSARDPVSRGKETQYF.

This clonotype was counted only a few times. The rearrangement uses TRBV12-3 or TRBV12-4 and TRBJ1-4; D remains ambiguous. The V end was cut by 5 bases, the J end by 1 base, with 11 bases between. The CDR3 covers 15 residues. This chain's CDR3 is CASSPARGTNEKLFF. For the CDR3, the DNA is TGTGCCAGCAGTCCCGCGCGGGGAACTAATGAAAAACTGTTTTTT.

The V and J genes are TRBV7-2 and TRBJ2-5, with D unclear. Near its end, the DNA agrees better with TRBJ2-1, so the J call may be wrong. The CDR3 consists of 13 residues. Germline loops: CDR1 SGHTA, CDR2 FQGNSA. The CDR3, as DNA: TGTGCCAGCAGCGTGACACCTCAAGAGACCCAGTTCTTC. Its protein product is CASSVTPQETQFF.

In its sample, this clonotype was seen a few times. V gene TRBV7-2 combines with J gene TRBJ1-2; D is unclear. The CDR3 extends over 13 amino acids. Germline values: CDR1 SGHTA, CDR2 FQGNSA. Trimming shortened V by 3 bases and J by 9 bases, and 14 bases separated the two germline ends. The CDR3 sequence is CASSFVRTASYTF. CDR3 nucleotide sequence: TGTGCCAGCAGCTTTGTGCGCACGGCGAGCTACACCTTC.

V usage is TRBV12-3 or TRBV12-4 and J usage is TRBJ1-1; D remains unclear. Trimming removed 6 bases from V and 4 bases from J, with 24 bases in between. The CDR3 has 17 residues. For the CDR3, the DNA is TGTGCCAGCAGCCCAGTTATTACCGGTGGAGGGAGCACTGAAGCTTTCTTT. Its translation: CASSPVITGGGSTEAFF.

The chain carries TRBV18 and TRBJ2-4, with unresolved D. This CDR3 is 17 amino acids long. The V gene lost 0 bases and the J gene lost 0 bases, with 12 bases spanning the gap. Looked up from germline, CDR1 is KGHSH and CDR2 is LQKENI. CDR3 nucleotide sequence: TGTGCCAGCTCACCACCCGAGTCATCTCTAGCCAAAAACATTCAGTACTTC. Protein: CASSPPESSLAKNIQYF.

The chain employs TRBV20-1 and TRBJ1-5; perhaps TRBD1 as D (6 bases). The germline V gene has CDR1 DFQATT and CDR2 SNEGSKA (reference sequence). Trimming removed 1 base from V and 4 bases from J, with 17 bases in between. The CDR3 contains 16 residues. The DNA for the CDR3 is TGCAGTGCTAGAGCTCCCGGACAGTCCGAAAATCAGCCCCAGCATTTT. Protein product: CSARAPGQSENQPQHF.

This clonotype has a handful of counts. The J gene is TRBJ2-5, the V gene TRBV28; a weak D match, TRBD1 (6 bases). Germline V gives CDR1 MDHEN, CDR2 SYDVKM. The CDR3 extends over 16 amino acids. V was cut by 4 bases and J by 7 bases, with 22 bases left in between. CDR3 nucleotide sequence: TGTGCCAGCAGTTATTCTCTCCGGGACACCTTTCTGACCCAGTACTTC. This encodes CASSYSLRDTFLTQYF. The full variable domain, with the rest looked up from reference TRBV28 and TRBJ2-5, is DVKVTQSSRYLVKRTGEKVFLECVQDMDHENMFWYRQDPGLGLRLIYFSYDVKMKEKGDIPEGYSVSREKKERFSLILESASTNQTSMYLCASSYSLRDTFLTQYFGPGTRLLVL.

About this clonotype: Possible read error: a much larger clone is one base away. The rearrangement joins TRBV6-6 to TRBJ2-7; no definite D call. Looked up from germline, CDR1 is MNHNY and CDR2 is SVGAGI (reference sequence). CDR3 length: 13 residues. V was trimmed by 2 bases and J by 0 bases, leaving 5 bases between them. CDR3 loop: CASSYISSYEQYF. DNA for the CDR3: TGTGCCAGCAGTTACATAAGCTCCTACGAGCAGTACTTC.

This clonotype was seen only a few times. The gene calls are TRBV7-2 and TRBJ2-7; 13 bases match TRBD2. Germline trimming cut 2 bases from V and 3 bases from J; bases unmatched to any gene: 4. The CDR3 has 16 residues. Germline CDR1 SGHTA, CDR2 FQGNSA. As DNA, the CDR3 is TGTGCCAGCAGCTTACGACTAGCGGGGGGTAACTACGAGCAGTACTTC. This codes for CASSLRLAGGNYEQYF.

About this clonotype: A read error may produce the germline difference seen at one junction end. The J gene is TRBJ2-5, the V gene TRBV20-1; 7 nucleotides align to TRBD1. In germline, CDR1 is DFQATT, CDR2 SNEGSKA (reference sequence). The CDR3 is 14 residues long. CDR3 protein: CSAARQGTSYEQNF. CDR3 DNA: TGCAGTGCAGCAAGACAGGGAACCTCCTACGAGCAGAACTTC.

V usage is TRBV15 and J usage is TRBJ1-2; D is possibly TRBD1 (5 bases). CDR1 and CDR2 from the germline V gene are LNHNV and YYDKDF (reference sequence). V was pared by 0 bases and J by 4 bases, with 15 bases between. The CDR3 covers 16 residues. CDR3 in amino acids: CATSRDGAGSGYGYTF. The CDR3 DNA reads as TGTGCCACCAGCAGAGACGGGGCGGGTTCCGGCTATGGCTACACCTTC.

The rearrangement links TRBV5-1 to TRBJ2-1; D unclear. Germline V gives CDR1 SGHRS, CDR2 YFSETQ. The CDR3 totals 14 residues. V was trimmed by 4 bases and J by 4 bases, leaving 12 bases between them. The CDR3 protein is CASSMLEAYNEQFF. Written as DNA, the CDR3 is TGCGCCAGCAGCATGCTTGAGGCTTACAATGAGCAGTTCTTC. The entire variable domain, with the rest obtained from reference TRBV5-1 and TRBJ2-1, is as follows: KAGVTQTPRYLIKTRGQQVTLSCSPISGHRSVSWYQQTPGQGLQFLFEYFSETQRNKGNFPGRFSGRQFSNSRSEMNVSTLELGDSALYLCASSMLEAYNEQFFGPGTRLTVL.

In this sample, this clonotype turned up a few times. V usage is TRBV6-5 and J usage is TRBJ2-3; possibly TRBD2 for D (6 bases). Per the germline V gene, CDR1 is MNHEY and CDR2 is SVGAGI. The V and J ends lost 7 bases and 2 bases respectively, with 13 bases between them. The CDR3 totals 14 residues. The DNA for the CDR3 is TGTGCCAGCACCGGGGGTAAAAACACAGATACGCAGTATTTT. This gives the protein CASTGGKNTDTQYF.

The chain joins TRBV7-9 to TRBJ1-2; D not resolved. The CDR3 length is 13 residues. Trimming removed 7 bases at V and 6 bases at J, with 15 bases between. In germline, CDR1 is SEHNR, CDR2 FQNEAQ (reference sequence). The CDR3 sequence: CASIPWSEDGYTF. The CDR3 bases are TGTGCCAGCATCCCATGGTCTGAAGATGGCTACACCTTC.